The clone carrying this T cell receptor (beta chain) was counted between two and nine times. Antigen specificity is unknown. This CDR3 is built from 18 residues. Germline V gives CDR1 MNHEY, CDR2 SVGEGT. Losses at the gene ends were 0 bases for V and 2 bases for J; bases not matched to a gene: 12. Sequencing used immunoSEQ multiplex PCR; TCRdb keeps in-frame clones, though not all of them. The sample lists approximately 140,000 clones, around 90% seen once, with 2.5% to 3.5% in the top ten. The data are from a study of T cell responses to AZD1222 COVID-19 vaccine. Study-level findings and limits: Recipients of two AZD1222 doses showed rising Spike-specific TCR breadth and depth. Among the donors, most were white British and more were female, and clonal diversity was possibly underestimated. Spike-spanning, vaccine-associated CD4 TCRs were dominant at 160-218 and 743-854.

This chain connects TRBV6-2 or TRBV6-3 to TRBJ1-1, with TRBD1 matching 7 bases. This receptor was obtained from an adult in good health. Material: peripheral blood, obtained on day 0 of AZD1222 vaccination. The CDR3, as DNA: TGTGCCAGCAGTTACTCGAAGGCCATTACAGGGGTCAACACTGAAGCTTTCTTT. It codes for CASSYSKAITGVNTEAFF.